These 6 T cell receptor beta chains came from one sample sequenced in a study of T cell repertoires in aging, cancer and after chemotherapy. TCR beta rearrangements were amplified from peripheral blood genomic DNA. A mixed TRB-A/B primer pool amplified rearranged TRB by multiplex touch-down PCR. In TCRdb, the multiplex PCR reads were re-called with MiXCR into one record per CDR3 protein. Here the sample spans 3,500 to 4,500 distinct CDR3 sequences, roughly 30% being singletons. The sequenced material came from blood. The source of these receptors is a human donor in good health.

V gene TRBV4-2 combines with J gene TRBJ2-6; D is ambiguous. CDR3 length: 13 residues. Trimming stripped 7 bases from V and 2 bases from J, with 6 bases between. CDR1 is LGHNA and CDR2 is YNFKEQ in the germline V gene. The CDR3 coding sequence is TGTGCCAGCAACCCCCCTGGGGCCAACGTCCTGACTTTC. As protein: CASNPPGANVLTF.

This clonotype appeared a few times. The V call is TRBV7-9, the J call TRBJ1-1; 9 nucleotides align to TRBD1. With V trimmed by 3 bases and J by 4 bases, 6 bases remained unmatched. This CDR3 has 15 amino acids. CDR1 and CDR2 (germline): SEHNR, FQNEAQ (reference sequence). CDR3 protein: CASSFGEQGATEAFF. The CDR3 DNA sequence: TGTGCCAGCAGCTTCGGGGAACAGGGGGCCACTGAAGCTTTCTTT.

This clonotype is large (0.1 to 1%) within its sample. The J gene is TRBJ2-6, the V gene TRBV29-1; 8 nucleotides line up with TRBD1. In germline, CDR1 is SQVTM, CDR2 ANQGSEA. This CDR3 has 15 residues. Unmatched junction bases numbered 6, after V lost 5 bases and J lost 3 bases. The CDR3 reads CSVSQGAHGANVLTF. As DNA, the CDR3 is TGCAGCGTTTCGCAGGGGGCACATGGGGCCAACGTCCTGACTTTC.

The sample holds a few counts of this clonotype. V and J are TRBV6-5 and TRBJ2-3; possibly TRBD1 for D (5 bases). The CDR3 length is 16 residues. Trimming shortened V by 5 bases and J by 3 bases, and 18 bases separated the two germline ends. Per the germline V gene, CDR1 is MNHEY and CDR2 is SVGAGI. This chain's CDR3 is CASSEAWGRLTDTQYF. Written as DNA, the CDR3 is TGTGCCAGCAGTGAAGCCTGGGGCCGCTTGACAGATACGCAGTATTTT.

This clonotype was picked up a small number of times. This chain links TRBV19 with TRBJ1-2; 7 positions agree with TRBD1. The CDR3 runs 13 residues. From germline, CDR1 is LNHDA and CDR2 SQIVND (reference sequence). The J segment lost 4 bases and the V segment lost 7 bases, leaving 6 bases of the junction unmatched. Here the CDR3 DNA reads TGTGCCAGTAAAGTAGGGGGCCGCTATGGCTACACCTTC. It yields the protein CASKVGGRYGYTF.

As for this clonotype: A read error may explain this, as a much larger clone is one base away. The chain recombines TRBV19 with TRBJ1-2, with D perhaps matching TRBD1 (6 bases). Germline lookup yields CDR1 LNHDA and CDR2 SQIVND (reference sequence). The CDR3 runs 15 residues. CDR3 in amino acids: CASSAITRGDYGNTF. The CDR3, as DNA: TGTGCCAGTAGTGCCATAACCAGGGGTGACTATGGCAACACCTTC.